This T cell receptor (beta chain) was identified during a study of T cells expressing NK-cell markers. Study details: Seven of the eight sequenced donors were classified as HCMV-seropositive, and one was classified as seronegative. General study points: A few donors likewise had their CD3+CD56-NKG2C+ fraction led by these clonotypes. Each of about six donors carried dominant NKG2C+ clonotypes accounting for about 1.0-8% of CD8+ T cells.

Turning to this clonotype: The antigen is undetermined.

What made the TCR beta cDNA was 5'RACE template switching with UMIs. TCRdb reprocessed the 5' RACE reads, with one entry per CDR3 protein and no DNA. In all, the sample yields about 460,000 distinct CDR3 sequences. Input material: blood T cells: a sorted CD56 or NKG2C T cell subset, CD4+ or CD8+ T cells, or bulk PBMC T cells (not recorded which). This receptor was taken from a woman aged 50 to 65 in good health.

This CDR3 reads CASSRSLASYEQYF. The chain uses TRBV5-1 and TRBJ2-7. The length of the CDR3 is 14 residues. Germline V CDR1 and CDR2: SGHRS, YFSETQ.